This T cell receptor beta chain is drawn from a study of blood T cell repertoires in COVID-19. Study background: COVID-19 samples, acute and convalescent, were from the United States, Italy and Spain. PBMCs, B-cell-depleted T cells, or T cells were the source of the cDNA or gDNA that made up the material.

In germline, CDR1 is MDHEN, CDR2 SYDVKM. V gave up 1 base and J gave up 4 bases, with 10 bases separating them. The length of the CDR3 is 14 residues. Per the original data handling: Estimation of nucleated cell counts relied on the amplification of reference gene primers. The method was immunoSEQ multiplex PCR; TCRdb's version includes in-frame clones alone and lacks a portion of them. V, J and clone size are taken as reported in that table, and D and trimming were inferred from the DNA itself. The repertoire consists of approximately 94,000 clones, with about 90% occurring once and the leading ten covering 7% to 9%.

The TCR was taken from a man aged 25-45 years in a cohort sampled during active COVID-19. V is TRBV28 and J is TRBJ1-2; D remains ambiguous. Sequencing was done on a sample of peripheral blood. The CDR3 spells CASSLSGSFYGYTF. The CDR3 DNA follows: TGTGCCAGCAGTTTATCAGGCAGCTTCTATGGCTACACCTTC.